This TCR beta chain was identified in a study of graft-versus-host responses after intestinal transplantation. Note on this clone: Its antigen remains unidentified.

From germline, CDR1 is ENHRY and CDR2 SYGVKD. Trimming stripped 5 bases from V and 2 bases from J, with 9 bases between. The CDR3 spans 13 residues. The data were produced by immunoSEQ multiplex PCR, yet TCRdb's version contains in-frame clones alone and is incomplete. The top ten hold 0.19% of the sample, which has about 130,000 clones, about nine tenths seen once. The sequence derives from a human donor who received an intestinal transplant. The sequencing used unstimulated CD4+ T cells sorted from spleen or lymph node cells, collected before intestinal transplant. The gene calls are TRBV10-3 and TRBJ2-5; TRBD2 might be the D (6 bases). This CDR3 reads CAISRDLQETQYF. In nucleotides, the CDR3 is TGTGCCATCAGTCGGGACTTACAAGAGACCCAGTACTTC.